This T cell receptor (beta chain) derives from a study of cytomegalovirus exposure and HLA in healthy donors. Primers: 60 Vbeta forward and 13 Jbeta reverse. Clones were sequenced by immunoSEQ multiplex PCR, and TCRdb holds only the in-frame ones, with some missing. This table has 90,000 to 130,000 clones, around three quarters appearing once. As for this clone: Its target is unknown.

The germline V and J ends were trimmed by 3 bases and 7 bases, with 13 bases remaining between them. CDR1 is SEHNR, CDR2 FQNEAQ, per germline (reference sequence). The CDR3 loop spans 13 amino acids. Study conclusions and caveats: For most TCR beta V segments, an earlier analysis put the productive rate at about 90% or about 30% of the time.

Sequencing input: PBMCs. This sequence originates from a woman aged 25-40 years in good health and CMV-seronegative. V is TRBV7-9 and J is TRBJ2-7, with D possibly TRBD2 on 6 matching bases. CDR3 DNA: TGTGCCAGCAGCTTTGCGGGATTTTGGGAGCAGTACTTC. It encodes CASSFAGFWEQYF.